This T cell receptor (beta chain) was obtained from a study of identical twins. The CDR3 has 12 amino acids. V lost 7 bases and J lost 5; bases outside the gene matches: 6. The V gene's germline CDR1 is SQVTM and CDR2 ANQGSEA. One entry per CDR3 protein, called by TCRdb with MiXCR from the 5' RACE reads. The sample lists roughly 350,000 distinct CDR3 sequences, roughly 9% occurring once. The origin of this receptor is a woman in her forties or fifties in good health. Sequenced input: naive T cells sorted from blood. The rearrangement links TRBV29-1 to TRBJ2-3; 7 bases match TRBD2. CDR3 bases: TGCAGCGCCCGTCCGGGGGGAGATACGCAGTATTTT. Protein sequence: CSARPGGDTQYF.